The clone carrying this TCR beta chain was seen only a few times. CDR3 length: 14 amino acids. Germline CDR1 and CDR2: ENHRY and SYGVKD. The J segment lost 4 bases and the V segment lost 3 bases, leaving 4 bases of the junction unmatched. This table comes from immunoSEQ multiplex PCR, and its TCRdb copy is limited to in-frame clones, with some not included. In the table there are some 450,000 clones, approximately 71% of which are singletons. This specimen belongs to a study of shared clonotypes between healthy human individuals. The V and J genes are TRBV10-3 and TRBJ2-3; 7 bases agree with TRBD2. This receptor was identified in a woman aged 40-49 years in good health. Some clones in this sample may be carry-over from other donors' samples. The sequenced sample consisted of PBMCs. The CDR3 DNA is TGTGCCATCAGTGAACAGCGGGACGCAGATACGCAGTATTTT. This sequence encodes CAISEQRDADTQYF.